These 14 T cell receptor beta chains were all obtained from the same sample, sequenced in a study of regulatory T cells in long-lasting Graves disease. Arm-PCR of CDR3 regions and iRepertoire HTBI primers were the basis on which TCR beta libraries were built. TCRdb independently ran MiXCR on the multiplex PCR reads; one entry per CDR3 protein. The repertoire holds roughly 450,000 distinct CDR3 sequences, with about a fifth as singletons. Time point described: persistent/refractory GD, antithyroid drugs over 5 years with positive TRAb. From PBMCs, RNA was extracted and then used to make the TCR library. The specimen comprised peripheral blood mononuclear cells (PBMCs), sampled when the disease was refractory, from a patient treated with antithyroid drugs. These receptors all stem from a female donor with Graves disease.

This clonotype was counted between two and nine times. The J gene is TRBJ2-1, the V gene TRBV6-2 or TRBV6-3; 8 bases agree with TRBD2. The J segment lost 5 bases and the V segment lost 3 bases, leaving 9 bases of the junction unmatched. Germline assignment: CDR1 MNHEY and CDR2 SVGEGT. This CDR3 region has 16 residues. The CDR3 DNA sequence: TGTGCCAGCAGTTATAATGCAGCGGGGGTCGACAATGAGCAGTTCTTC. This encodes CASSYNAAGVDNEQFF.

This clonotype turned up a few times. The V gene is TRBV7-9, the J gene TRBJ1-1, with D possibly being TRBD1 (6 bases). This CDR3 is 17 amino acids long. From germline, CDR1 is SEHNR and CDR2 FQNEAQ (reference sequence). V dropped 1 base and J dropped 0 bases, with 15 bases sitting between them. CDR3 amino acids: CASSLEGGRYMNTEAFF. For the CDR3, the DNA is TGTGCCAGCAGCTTAGAAGGGGGACGGTACATGAACACTGAAGCTTTCTTT.

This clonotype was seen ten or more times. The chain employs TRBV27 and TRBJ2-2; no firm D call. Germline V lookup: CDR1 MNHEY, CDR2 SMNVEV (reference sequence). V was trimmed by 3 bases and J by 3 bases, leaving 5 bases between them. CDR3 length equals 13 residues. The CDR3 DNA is TGTGCCAGCAGTTTTGGGTACACCGGGGAGCTGTTTTTT. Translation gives CASSFGYTGELFF.

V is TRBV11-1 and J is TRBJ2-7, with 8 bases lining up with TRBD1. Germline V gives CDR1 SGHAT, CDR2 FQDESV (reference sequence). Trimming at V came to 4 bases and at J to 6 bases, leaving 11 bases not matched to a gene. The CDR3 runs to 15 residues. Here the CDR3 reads CASSYSGTGFGEQYF. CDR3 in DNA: TGTGCCAGCAGCTACTCCGGGACAGGTTTTGGCGAGCAGTACTTC.

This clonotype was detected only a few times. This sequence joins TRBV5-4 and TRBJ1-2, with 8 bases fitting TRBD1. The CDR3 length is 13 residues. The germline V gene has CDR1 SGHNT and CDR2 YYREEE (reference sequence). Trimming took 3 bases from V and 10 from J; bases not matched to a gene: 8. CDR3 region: CASSSGQGPLYTF. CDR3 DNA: TGTGCCAGCAGCTCAGGACAGGGCCCCCTCTACACCTTC.

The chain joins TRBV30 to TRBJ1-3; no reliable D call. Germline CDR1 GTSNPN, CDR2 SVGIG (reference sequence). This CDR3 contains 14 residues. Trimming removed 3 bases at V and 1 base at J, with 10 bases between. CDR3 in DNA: TGTGCCTGGAGCGCGGGGTTATCTGGAAACACCATATATTTT. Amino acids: CAWSAGLSGNTIYF.

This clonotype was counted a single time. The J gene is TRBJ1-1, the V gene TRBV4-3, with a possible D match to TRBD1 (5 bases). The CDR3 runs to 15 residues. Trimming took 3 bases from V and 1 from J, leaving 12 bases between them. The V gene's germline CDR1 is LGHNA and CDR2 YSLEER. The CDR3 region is CASSQPGLSNTEAFF. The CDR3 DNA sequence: TGCGCCAGCAGCCAGCCGGGACTTTCGAACACTGAAGCTTTCTTT.

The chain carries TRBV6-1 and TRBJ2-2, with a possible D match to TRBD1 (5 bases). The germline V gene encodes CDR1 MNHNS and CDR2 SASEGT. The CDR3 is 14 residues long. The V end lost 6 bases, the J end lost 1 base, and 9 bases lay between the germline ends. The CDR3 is CASRIQGNTGELFF. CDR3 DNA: TGTGCCAGCAGAATTCAGGGGAACACCGGGGAGCTGTTTTTT.

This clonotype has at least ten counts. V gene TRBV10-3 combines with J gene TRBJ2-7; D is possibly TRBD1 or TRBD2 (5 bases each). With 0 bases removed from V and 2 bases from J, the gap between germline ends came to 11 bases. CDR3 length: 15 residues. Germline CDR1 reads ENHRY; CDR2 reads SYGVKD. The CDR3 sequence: CAISESSGTTYEQYF. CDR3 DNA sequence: TGTGCCATCAGTGAGTCTTCCGGGACCACCTACGAGCAGTACTTC.

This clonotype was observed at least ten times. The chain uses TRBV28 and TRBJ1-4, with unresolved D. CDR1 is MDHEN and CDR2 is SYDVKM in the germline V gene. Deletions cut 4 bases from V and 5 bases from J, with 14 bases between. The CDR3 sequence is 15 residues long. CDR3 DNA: TGTGCCAGCAGTTCCCCGCGGGAGGAGAATGAAAAACTGTTTTTT. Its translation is CASSSPREENEKLFF.

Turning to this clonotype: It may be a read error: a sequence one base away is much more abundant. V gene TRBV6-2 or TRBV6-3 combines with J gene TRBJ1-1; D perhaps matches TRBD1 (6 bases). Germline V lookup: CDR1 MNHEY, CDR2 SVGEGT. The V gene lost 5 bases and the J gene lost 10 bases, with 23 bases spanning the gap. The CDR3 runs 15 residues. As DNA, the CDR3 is TGTGCCAGCAGTGGTGGGGGAGCTACAGGGAGGGGAGCTTTCTTT. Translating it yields CASSGGGATGRGAFF.

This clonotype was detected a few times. CDR3 residues: CSARAGVFQPQHF. CDR3 coding DNA: TGCAGTGCTAGAGCCGGGGTCTTTCAGCCCCAGCATTTT. This chain joins TRBV20-1 and TRBJ1-5; no definite D call. The CDR3 totals 13 residues. Germline CDR1 and CDR2: DFQATT and SNEGSKA (reference sequence). Trimming left V 1 base short and J 6 bases short, with 10 bases between.

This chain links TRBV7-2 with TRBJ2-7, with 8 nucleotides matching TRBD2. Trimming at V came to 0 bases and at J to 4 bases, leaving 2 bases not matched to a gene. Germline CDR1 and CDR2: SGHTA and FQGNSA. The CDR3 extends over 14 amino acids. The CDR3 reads CASSLAAGEYEQYF. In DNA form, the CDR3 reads TGTGCCAGCAGCTTAGCAGCGGGAGAATACGAGCAGTACTTC.

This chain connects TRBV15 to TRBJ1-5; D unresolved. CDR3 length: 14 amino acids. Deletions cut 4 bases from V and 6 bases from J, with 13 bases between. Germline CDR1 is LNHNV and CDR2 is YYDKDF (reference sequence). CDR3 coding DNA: TGTGCCACCAGCAAAGTAGCGCGAACTCAGCCCCAGCATTTT. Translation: CATSKVARTQPQHF.